A selection of T cell receptor beta chains follows, all from one sample in a study of OX40 agonist ivuxolimab in advanced cancers. The protocol was immunoSEQ multiplex PCR, while the TCRdb copy is restricted to in-frame clones and leaves out a portion. The sample holds about 39,000 clones, about 94% seen once. Sequenced material: CD4+ or CD8+ T cells sorted from blood, taken in a trial of the OX40 agonist ivuxolimab. The receptors originated from an adult with an advanced solid tumor such as melanoma, head and neck, liver or kidney cancer. Both conserved end residues are part of each CDR3. A D gene is named only where the DNA matches it firmly.

v_gene,j_gene,d_gene,CDR3nt,CDR3aa
TRBV6-5,TRBJ2-1,TRBD2,TGTGCCAGCAGTTACGGGGCTAGCGGCTACAATGGGCAGTTCTTC,CASSYGASGYNGQFF
TRBV6-5,TRBJ2-7,TRBD1,TGTGCCAGCAGCCCGGGACAGCTTTCCTACGAGCAGTACTTC,CASSPGQLSYEQYF
TRBV28,TRBJ1-5,-,TGTGCCAGCAGTTTCTCTAGGGCTAGCAATCAGCCCCAGCATTTT,CASSFSRASNQPQHF
TRBV6-5,TRBJ2-7,-,TGTGCCAGCAGTTACGGACAGTACTACGAGCAGTACTTC,CASSYGQYYEQYF
TRBV19,TRBJ2-1,TRBD2,TGTGCCACCTCCCGACTAGCGGGTCCGGGAAATGAGCAGTTCTTC,CATSRLAGPGNEQFF
TRBV5-1,TRBJ2-7,-,TGCGCCAGCAGCCCACAGGGAACAGAGCAGTACTTC,CASSPQGTEQYF
TRBV4-1,TRBJ2-7,TRBD2,TGCGCCAGCAGCCAATCCACCGCGGGAGCCCCCTACGAGCAGTACTTC,CASSQSTAGAPYEQYF
TRBV6-4,TRBJ2-2,TRBD2,TGTGCCAGCAGTTCGCTAGCGGATCACACCGGGGAGCTGTTTTTT,CASSSLADHTGELFF
TRBV27,TRBJ2-3,TRBD2,TGTGCCAGCAGTTTCGAGCGGGAAAGGACAGATACGCAGTATTTT,CASSFERERTDTQYF
TRBV28,TRBJ2-3,-,TGTGCCAGCAGTTTATTTTCGGTAGCGATCACAGATACGCAGTATTTT,CASSLFSVAITDTQYF
TRBV6-4,TRBJ2-1,TRBD2,TGTGCCAGCAGCCCGGGACTAGCGGGAGGGAATGAGCAGTTCTTC,CASSPGLAGGNEQFF
TRBV5-1,TRBJ1-2,TRBD1,TGCGCCAGCAGCCCCACCGACAGGGACAGGGCCTATGGCTACACCTTC,CASSPTDRDRAYGYTF
TRBV28,TRBJ2-2,-,TGTGCCAGCATCGGTACGGGTGGGGAGCTGTTTTTT,CASIGTGGELFF
TRBV6-6,TRBJ2-5,-,TGTGCCAGCAGTACCAGGCGCGTCCAAGAGACCCAGTACTTC,CASSTRRVQETQYF